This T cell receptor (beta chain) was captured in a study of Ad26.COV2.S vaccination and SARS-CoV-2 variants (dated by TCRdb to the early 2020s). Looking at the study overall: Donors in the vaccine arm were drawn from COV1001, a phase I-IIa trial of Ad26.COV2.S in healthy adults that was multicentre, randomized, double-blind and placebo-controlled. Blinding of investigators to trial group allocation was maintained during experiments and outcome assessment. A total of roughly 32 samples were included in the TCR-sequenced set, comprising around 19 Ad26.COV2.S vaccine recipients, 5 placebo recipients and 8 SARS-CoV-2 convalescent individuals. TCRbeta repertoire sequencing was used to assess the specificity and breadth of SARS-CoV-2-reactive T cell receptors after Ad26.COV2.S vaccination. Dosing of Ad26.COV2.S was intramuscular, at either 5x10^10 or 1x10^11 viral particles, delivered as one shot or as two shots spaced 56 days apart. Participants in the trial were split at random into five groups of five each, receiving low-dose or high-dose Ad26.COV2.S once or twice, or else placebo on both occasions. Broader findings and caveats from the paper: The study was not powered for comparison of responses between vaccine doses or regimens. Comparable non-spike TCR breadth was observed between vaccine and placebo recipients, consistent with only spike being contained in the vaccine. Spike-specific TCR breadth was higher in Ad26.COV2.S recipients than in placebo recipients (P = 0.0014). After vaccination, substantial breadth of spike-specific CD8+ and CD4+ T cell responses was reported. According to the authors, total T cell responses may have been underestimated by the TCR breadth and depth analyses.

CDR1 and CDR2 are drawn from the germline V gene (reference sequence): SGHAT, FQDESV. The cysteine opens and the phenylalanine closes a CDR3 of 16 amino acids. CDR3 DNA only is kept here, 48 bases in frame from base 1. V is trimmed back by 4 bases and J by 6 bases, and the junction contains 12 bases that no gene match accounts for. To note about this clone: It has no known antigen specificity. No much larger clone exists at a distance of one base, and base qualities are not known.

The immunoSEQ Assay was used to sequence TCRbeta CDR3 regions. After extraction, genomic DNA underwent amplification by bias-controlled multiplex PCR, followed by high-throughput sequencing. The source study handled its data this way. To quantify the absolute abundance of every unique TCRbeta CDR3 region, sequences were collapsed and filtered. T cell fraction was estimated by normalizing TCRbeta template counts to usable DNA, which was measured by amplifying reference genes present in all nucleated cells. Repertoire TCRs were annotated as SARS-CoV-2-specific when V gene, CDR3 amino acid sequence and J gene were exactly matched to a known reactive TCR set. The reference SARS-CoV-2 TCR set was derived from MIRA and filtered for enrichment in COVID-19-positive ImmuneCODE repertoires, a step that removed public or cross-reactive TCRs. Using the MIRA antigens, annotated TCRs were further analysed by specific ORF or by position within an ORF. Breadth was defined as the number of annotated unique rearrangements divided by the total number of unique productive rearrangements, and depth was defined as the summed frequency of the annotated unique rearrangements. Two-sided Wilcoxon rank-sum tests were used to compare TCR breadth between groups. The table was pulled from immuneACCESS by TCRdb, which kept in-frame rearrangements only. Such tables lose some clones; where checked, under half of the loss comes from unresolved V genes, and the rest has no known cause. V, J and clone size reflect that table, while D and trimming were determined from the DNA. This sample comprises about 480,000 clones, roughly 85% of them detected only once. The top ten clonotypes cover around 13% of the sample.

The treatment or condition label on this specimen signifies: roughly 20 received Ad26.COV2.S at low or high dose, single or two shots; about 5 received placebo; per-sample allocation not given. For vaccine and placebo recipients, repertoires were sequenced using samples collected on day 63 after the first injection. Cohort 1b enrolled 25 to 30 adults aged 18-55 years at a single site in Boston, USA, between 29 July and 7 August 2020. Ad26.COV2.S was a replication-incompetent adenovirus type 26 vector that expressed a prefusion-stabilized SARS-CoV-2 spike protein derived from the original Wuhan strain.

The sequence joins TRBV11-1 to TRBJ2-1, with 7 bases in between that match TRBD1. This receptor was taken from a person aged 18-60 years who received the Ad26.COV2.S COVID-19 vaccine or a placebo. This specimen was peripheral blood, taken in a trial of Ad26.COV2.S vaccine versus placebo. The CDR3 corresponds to CASSSGTTGARNEQFF. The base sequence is TGTGCCAGCAGCTCCGGCACAACAGGGGCGCGCAATGAGCAGTTCTTC. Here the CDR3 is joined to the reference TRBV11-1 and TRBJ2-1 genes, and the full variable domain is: EAEVAQSPRYKITEKSQAVAFWCDPISGHATLYWYRQILGQGPELLVQFQDESVVDDSQLPKDRFSAERLKGVDSTLKIQPAELGDSAMYLCASSSGTTGARNEQFFGPGTRLTVL.